The 23 T cell receptor beta chains presented below share a single source sample, sequenced in a study of cytomegalovirus exposure and HLA in healthy donors. Primers for the PCR totalled 60 Vbeta and 13 Jbeta. Assay: immunoSEQ multiplex PCR; the TCRdb copy retains only in-frame clones and omits some. The data show roughly 190,000 clones, over 70% seen once. Sequencing input: PBMCs. These receptors were obtained from a man aged 35-49 years in good health and CMV-seropositive.

The V gene is TRBV29-1, the J gene TRBJ2-1, with a weak D call TRBD2 (6 bases). V lost 3 bases and J lost 15, with 24 bases in between. Germline CDR1 SQVTM, CDR2 ANQGSEA. CDR3 length: 14 amino acids. In DNA form, the CDR3 reads TGCAGCGTTGACCCGTTCTTGGGGGAGGCCCCCGGGTTCTTC. As protein: CSVDPFLGEAPGFF.

The J gene is TRBJ1-2, the V gene TRBV5-1; TRBD1 agrees at 9 bases. The CDR3 is 14 residues long. Looked up from germline, CDR1 is SGHRS and CDR2 is YFSETQ. V dropped 3 bases and J dropped 4; count of bases not matched to a gene: 4. Written as DNA, the CDR3 is TGCGCCAGCAGCTCGGGACAGGGAGCCTATGGCTACACCTTC. Translated: CASSSGQGAYGYTF.

The V and J genes are TRBV4-1 and TRBJ2-1; D ambiguous. Trimming took 0 bases from V and 8 from J, leaving 20 bases between them. In germline, CDR1 is MGHRA, CDR2 YSYEKL. The CDR3 is made up of 17 amino acids. CDR3 amino acids: CASSQENSPLVVDEQFF. The CDR3 coding sequence is TGCGCCAGCAGCCAAGAGAACTCGCCCCTAGTCGTCGATGAGCAGTTCTTC.

The chain couples TRBV5-1 to TRBJ2-7, with 8 bases identical to TRBD2. Germline CDR1 and CDR2: SGHRS and YFSETQ. Trimming cost V 4 bases and J 4 bases; bases outside gene matches: 16. The CDR3 totals 17 residues. CDR3 coding DNA: TGCGCCAGCAGCCCCCGCCTGGGACGGGAGGGCCTGTACGAGCAGTACTTC. It encodes CASSPRLGREGLYEQYF.

This clone was recorded only once. The chain uses TRBV4-2 and TRBJ2-2; D not certain. Trimming cost V 0 bases and J 4 bases, with 6 bases left between them. The V gene's germline CDR1 is LGHNA and CDR2 YNFKEQ. The CDR3 loop spans 14 amino acids. CDR3 residues: CASSQEGSTGELFF. The CDR3 bases are TGTGCCAGCAGCCAAGAGGGCAGCACCGGGGAGCTGTTTTTT.

V is TRBV19 and J is TRBJ1-1, with D maybe TRBD1 (5 bases). This CDR3 spans 13 amino acids. V dropped 1 base and J dropped 7 bases, with 10 bases sitting between them. The V gene's germline CDR1 is LNHDA and CDR2 SQIVND (reference sequence). In nucleotides, the CDR3 is TGTGCCAGTAGTATAGCCGGGGGTCGTGAAGCTTTCTTT. Its translation is CASSIAGGREAFF.

The rearrangement links TRBV19 to TRBJ2-7; 7 positions match TRBD1. V lost 1 base to trimming and J lost 4 bases; unmatched junction nucleotides: 4. The CDR3 is 14 amino acids. Germline V CDR1 and CDR2: LNHDA, SQIVND (reference sequence). Written as DNA, the CDR3 is TGTGCCAGTAGTATAGGGGACAGATCTTACGAGCAGTACTTC. Protein sequence: CASSIGDRSYEQYF.

The chain uses TRBV6-5 and TRBJ2-7, with D possibly matching TRBD1 (5 bases). The CDR3 contains 13 residues. Trimming removed 6 bases at V and 2 bases at J, with 11 bases between. Germline V gene data show CDR1 as MNHEY and CDR2 as SVGAGI. Here the CDR3 DNA reads TGTGCCAGCAGCCTGACAGAAACCTACGAGCAGTACTTC. It translates to CASSLTETYEQYF.

This chain connects TRBV19 to TRBJ2-1; 7 bases fit TRBD2. From germline, CDR1 is LNHDA and CDR2 SQIVND (reference sequence). CDR3 length equals 15 residues. J gave up 0 bases and V 7 bases, and 6 bases lay outside the gene matches. The CDR3 nucleotides are TGTGCCAGTATGATCGGGGGGACCTCCTACAATGAGCAGTTCTTC. Its translation: CASMIGGTSYNEQFF.

The V and J genes are TRBV5-6 and TRBJ1-5, with 7 bases aligning to TRBD1. The germline V gene encodes CDR1 SGHDT and CDR2 YYEEEE. J gave up 0 bases and V 0 bases, and 6 bases lay outside the gene matches. CDR3 size: 17 residues. CDR3 sequence: CASSLGKGQPSNQPQHF. The CDR3 bases are TGTGCCAGCAGCTTGGGGAAGGGACAGCCTAGCAATCAGCCCCAGCATTTT. The variable domain in full, completed from reference TRBV5-6 and TRBJ1-5, reads DAGVTQSPTHLIKTRGQQVTLRCSPKSGHDTVSWYQQALGQGPQFIFQYYEEEERQRGNFPDRFSGHQFPNYSSELNVNALLLGDSALYLCASSLGKGQPSNQPQHFGDGTRLSIL.

V is TRBV30 and J is TRBJ2-2, with TRBD1 identical over 9 bases. The germline CDR1 and CDR2 sequences are GTSNPN and SVGIG (reference sequence). This CDR3 contains 14 residues. The J segment lost 5 bases and the V segment lost 0 bases, leaving 1 base of the junction unmatched. The CDR3 spells CAWSVGTGTGELFF. The CDR3 DNA sequence: TGTGCCTGGAGTGTGGGGACAGGGACCGGGGAGCTGTTTTTT.

The rearrangement joins TRBV7-2 to TRBJ1-4; no reliable D call. Trimming pared 3 bases from V and 1 base from J, leaving 3 bases between. Germline V CDR1 and CDR2: SGHTA, FQGNSA. The CDR3 runs 13 residues. The CDR3 spells CASSFVTNEKLFF. The CDR3 coding sequence is TGTGCCAGCAGCTTCGTAACTAATGAAAAACTGTTTTTT.

The V and J genes are TRBV5-1 and TRBJ2-6, with D maybe TRBD1 (6 bases). The germline gives CDR1 SGHRS, CDR2 YFSETQ. The CDR3 runs 14 residues. Trimming left V 7 bases short and J 2 bases short, with 10 bases between. CDR3 sequence: CASRGTTGANVLTF. In DNA, the CDR3 is TGCGCCAGCCGAGGGACAACTGGGGCCAACGTCCTGACTTTC.

The rearrangement joins TRBV9 to TRBJ2-6; no clear D. The CDR3 extends over 17 amino acids. V was clipped by 2 bases and J by 0 bases, with 12 bases between them. The germline CDR1 and CDR2 sequences are SGDLS and YYNGEE. Here the CDR3 DNA reads TGTGCCAGCAGCGTCGCGGCTCAAACCTCTGGGGCCAACGTCCTGACTTTC. This encodes CASSVAAQTSGANVLTF. Drawing the rest from reference TRBV9 and TRBJ2-6, the complete variable domain is DSGVTQTPKHLITATGQRVTLRCSPRSGDLSVYWYQQSLDQGLQFLIQYYNGEERAKGNILERFSAQQFPDLHSELNLSSLELGDSALYFCASSVAAQTSGANVLTFGAGSRLTVL.

CDR3 bases: TGTGCCAGCAGCTTGGCTAGCGGCGGGTCCTACGAGCAGTACTTC. Translation: CASSLASGGSYEQYF. The chain combines TRBV7-2 with TRBJ2-7; 7 bases fit TRBD2. Germline CDR1 reads SGHTA; CDR2 reads FQGNSA. This CDR3 is 15 amino acids long. V shed 3 bases and J 1 base; nucleotides not matched to a gene: 6.

The CDR3 is CASSFDRAGEQYF. Written as DNA, the CDR3 is TGTGCCAGCAGCTTTGACAGGGCGGGGGAGCAGTACTTC. The chain carries TRBV7-2 and TRBJ2-7, with a tentative D call TRBD1 (7 bases). V was clipped by 3 bases and J by 7 bases, with 13 bases between them. Germline loops: CDR1 SGHTA, CDR2 FQGNSA. The CDR3 length is 13 residues.

The rearrangement joins TRBV5-1 to TRBJ1-1; 8 nucleotides line up with TRBD1. Germline V CDR1 and CDR2: SGHRS, YFSETQ. V was pared by 3 bases and J by 3 bases, with 4 bases of the junction left unmatched. The CDR3 consists of 14 residues. The CDR3 loop is CASSSLQGDTEAFF. CDR3 coding DNA: TGCGCCAGCAGCTCCCTACAGGGGGACACTGAAGCTTTCTTT.

The chain couples TRBV5-1 to TRBJ1-1; D not resolved. This CDR3 is 15 amino acids long. V lost 4 bases and J lost 1, with 14 bases in between. Germline lookup yields CDR1 SGHRS and CDR2 YFSETQ. The CDR3 region is CASSAVPRQNTEAFF. In nucleotides, the CDR3 is TGCGCCAGCAGCGCAGTACCACGACAGAACACTGAAGCTTTCTTT. The full variable domain, with the rest looked up from reference TRBV5-1 and TRBJ1-1, is KAGVTQTPRYLIKTRGQQVTLSCSPISGHRSVSWYQQTPGQGLQFLFEYFSETQRNKGNFPGRFSGRQFSNSRSEMNVSTLELGDSALYLCASSAVPRQNTEAFFGQGTRLTVV.

The V and J genes are TRBV7-9 and TRBJ2-3, with D perhaps TRBD2 (5 bases). The CDR3 has 16 residues. V gave up 4 bases and J gave up 4 bases, with 18 bases separating them. Germline assignment: CDR1 SEHNR and CDR2 FQNEAQ (reference sequence). CDR3 DNA sequence: TGTGCCAGCAGCTCTCGGGGTGGTTACGACGCAGATACGCAGTATTTT. Protein: CASSSRGGYDADTQYF. Filled out from reference TRBV7-9 and TRBJ2-3, the complete variable domain reads DTGVSQNPRHKITKRGQNVTFRCDPISEHNRLYWYRQTLGQGPEFLTYFQNEAQLEKSRLLSDRFSAERPKGSFSTLEIQRTEQGDSAMYLCASSSRGGYDADTQYFGPGTRLTVL.

The V and J genes are TRBV5-5 and TRBJ2-7; 12 positions agree with TRBD1. V shed 2 bases and J 6 bases; nucleotides not matched to a gene: 9. Germline V gene lookup returns CDR1 SGHKS and CDR2 YYEKEE (reference sequence). The CDR3 spans 16 residues. CDR3: CASSFPGDRGLGEQYF. CDR3 coding DNA: TGTGCCAGCAGCTTCCCGGGGGACAGGGGGCTGGGCGAGCAGTACTTC. The whole variable domain, remainder taken from reference TRBV5-5 and TRBJ2-7, is DAGVTQSPTHLIKTRGQQVTLRCSPISGHKSVSWYQQVLGQGPQFIFQYYEKEERGRGNFPDRFSARQFPNYSSELNVNALLLGDSALYLCASSFPGDRGLGEQYFGPGTRLTVT.

The rearrangement links TRBV6-1 to TRBJ1-1; no clear D. The V and J ends lost 5 bases and 12 bases respectively, with 16 bases between them. There are 12 residues in the CDR3. The germline V gene has CDR1 MNHNS and CDR2 SASEGT. The CDR3: CASSPLAFRTFF. CDR3 bases: TGTGCCAGCAGTCCTCTCGCATTCAGAACTTTCTTT.

V gene TRBV7-7 combines with J gene TRBJ2-1; TRBD2 matches at 13 bases. This CDR3 has 14 amino acids. Germline loops: CDR1 SSHAT, CDR2 FNYEAQ (reference sequence). V lost 5 bases and J lost 7; bases outside the gene matches: 2. CDR3 DNA: TGTGCCAGCAGCCGGACTAGCGGGGGAAATGAGCAGTTCTTC. This gives the protein CASSRTSGGNEQFF.

This clone has a single count. The CDR3 spells CASSIIGGVREQYF. In DNA, the CDR3 is TGTGCCAGTAGTATAATAGGGGGTGTTCGCGAGCAGTACTTC. V gene TRBV19 combines with J gene TRBJ2-7; D possibly corresponds to TRBD1 (6 bases). V was clipped by 2 bases and J by 6 bases, with 14 bases between them. Germline V gene lookup returns CDR1 LNHDA and CDR2 SQIVND (reference sequence). This CDR3 comprises 14 residues.